These 10 T cell receptor beta chains originate from one sample sequenced in a study of T cell responses to AZD1222 COVID-19 vaccine. Method: immunoSEQ multiplex PCR; TCRdb's copy keeps in-frame clones and lacks some. The sample comprises 65,000 to 100,000 clones, roughly 90% of which are singletons, and 6.9% rests with the top ten. This specimen was peripheral blood, taken 28 days after the second AZD1222 dose. All receptors derive from an adult who received the AZD1222 COVID-19 vaccine.

This clone has just one count. This chain links TRBV2 with TRBJ2-2; D possibly matches TRBD1 or TRBD2 (5 bases each). CDR1 is SNHLY and CDR2 is FYNNEI in the germline V gene. The CDR3 is 14 amino acids. Trimming left V 8 bases short and J 0 bases short, with 10 bases between. CDR3 DNA: TGTGCCAGCGGGACCAACCCGAACACCGGGGAGCTGTTTTTT. It is translated as CASGTNPNTGELFF.

V is TRBV5-6 and J is TRBJ1-6; 8 bases agree with TRBD1. Germline V gene data show CDR1 as SGHDT and CDR2 as YYEEEE. V trimming: 4 bases; J trimming: 4 bases; junction bases outside the gene matches: 7. The length of the CDR3 is 16 residues. This CDR3 reads CASSTDREAYNSPLHF. The CDR3 DNA reads TGTGCCAGCAGCACGGACAGGGAGGCATATAATTCACCCCTCCACTTT.

The V gene is TRBV4-2, the J gene TRBJ1-5; D is perhaps TRBD1 (5 bases). Germline V gene data show CDR1 as LGHNA and CDR2 as YNFKEQ. The CDR3 has 17 amino acids. Trimming took off 0 bases at V and 6 bases at J, with 18 bases between the two ends. The CDR3, as DNA: TGTGCCAGCAGCCAAGAGGGGAAGAGGGAGAGGGGTCAGCCCCAGCATTTT. It encodes CASSQEGKRERGQPQHF.

The chain is built from TRBV7-2 and TRBJ1-4, with 7 bases that match TRBD1. The CDR3 contains 16 residues. V shed 5 bases and J 0 bases; nucleotides not matched to a gene: 6. From germline, CDR1 is SGHTA and CDR2 FQGNSA. For the CDR3, the DNA is TGTGCCAGCAGCCTTACCGGGACAGCAACTAATGAAAAACTGTTTTTT. Protein: CASSLTGTATNEKLFF.

The V and J genes are TRBV4-1 and TRBJ1-1, with D perhaps TRBD1 (5 bases). This CDR3 contains 14 residues. The germline gives CDR1 MGHRA, CDR2 YSYEKL. Trimming pared 1 base from V and 4 bases from J, leaving 10 bases between. The CDR3 DNA follows: TGCGCCAGCAGCCAAGCCGCAGGGAGCACTGAAGCTTTCTTT. Its translation is CASSQAAGSTEAFF.

This clone was found once. V and J are TRBV6-5 and TRBJ2-1, with D uncertain. The CDR3 extends over 13 amino acids. V was trimmed by 6 bases and J by 6 bases, leaving 12 bases between them. Per the germline V gene, CDR1 is MNHEY and CDR2 is SVGAGI. The CDR3 protein is CASRRLEFNEQFF. The CDR3 DNA sequence: TGTGCCAGCAGGAGACTGGAGTTCAATGAGCAGTTCTTC.

About this clone: Other DNA sequences within the sample encode an identical CDR3. The chain uses TRBV4-1 and TRBJ1-1; D is uncertain. This CDR3 comprises 13 residues. Germline loops: CDR1 MGHRA, CDR2 YSYEKL. V lost 1 base to trimming and J lost 1 base, with 4 bases between them. The CDR3 sequence: CASSQGRNTEAFF. The DNA for the CDR3 is TGCGCCAGCAGCCAAGGGAGGAACACTGAAGCTTTCTTT.

V usage is TRBV18 and J usage is TRBJ2-1, with D hard to call. CDR1 is KGHSH and CDR2 is LQKENI in the germline V gene. V lost 0 bases to trimming and J lost 4 bases, with 10 bases between them. This CDR3 has 15 residues. The DNA for the CDR3 is TGTGCCAGCTCACCACCGATACCAGAGTACAATGAGCAGTTCTTC. Translating it yields CASSPPIPEYNEQFF.

This chain uses TRBV6-4 with TRBJ1-1; 8 positions match TRBD1. This CDR3 region has 14 residues. J lost 2 bases, V lost 4 bases, and 3 bases had no gene match. CDR1 MRHNA and CDR2 SNTAGT come from the germline V gene. CDR3: CASSAQGGNTEAFF. The CDR3 coding sequence is TGTGCCAGCAGTGCACAGGGGGGTAACACTGAAGCTTTCTTT.

This chain joins TRBV6-2 or TRBV6-3 and TRBJ1-5; tentative D call: TRBD1 (5 bases). Germline V gene lookup returns CDR1 MNHEY and CDR2 SVGEGT. The length of the CDR3 is 14 residues. V was clipped by 2 bases and J by 1 base, with 6 bases between them. CDR3 in amino acids: CASSYGGSNQPQHF. CDR3 bases: TGTGCCAGCAGTTACGGGGGAAGCAATCAGCCCCAGCATTTT.